These 10 T cell receptor beta chains were all obtained from the same sample, sequenced in a study of cytomegalovirus exposure and HLA in healthy donors. The table came from immunoSEQ multiplex PCR; TCRdb's copy has only in-frame clones and leaves some out. The sample shows some 72,000 clones, approximately 95% of them seen only once. The source material was PBMCs. Receptor source: a man younger than 35 in good health and CMV-seropositive.

V and J are TRBV29-1 and TRBJ2-7, with D possibly TRBD2 on 6 matching bases. Looked up from germline, CDR1 is SQVTM and CDR2 is ANQGSEA. This CDR3 is built from 14 residues. The V end lost 2 bases, the J end lost 2 bases, and 13 bases lay between the germline ends. The CDR3 region has the DNA TGCAGCGTTGAATTGGACTACCATCCCTACGAGCAGTACTTC. It yields the protein CSVELDYHPYEQYF.

The chain employs TRBV5-1 and TRBJ1-3; D gene unclear. This CDR3 has 15 residues. CDR1 is SGHRS, CDR2 YFSETQ, per germline. V was pared by 0 bases and J by 4 bases, with 11 bases between. The CDR3 nucleotides read TGCGCCAGCAGCTTGGTTGGGAGCGGAGGAAACACCATATATTTT. This encodes CASSLVGSGGNTIYF.

V and J are TRBV27 and TRBJ2-7, with D perhaps TRBD2 (6 bases). CDR1 MNHEY and CDR2 SMNVEV come from the germline V gene (reference sequence). V lost 7 bases and J lost 2, with 18 bases in between. The CDR3 is 15 amino acids. In DNA, the CDR3 is TGTGCCAGCACCCCCGGAGGAGGGGTCACCTACGAGCAGTACTTC. This translates into CASTPGGGVTYEQYF.

The rearrangement joins TRBV10-3 to TRBJ2-7; weak D call: TRBD2 (6 bases). The CDR3 is 15 amino acids. V lost 6 bases, J lost 5 bases, and 20 bases lay in between. Germline CDR1 ENHRY, CDR2 SYGVKD. Here the CDR3 reads CAISPAYGSTHEQYF. In DNA, the CDR3 is TGTGCCATCAGCCCAGCTTACGGGAGTACCCACGAGCAGTACTTC.

This sequence joins TRBV6-5 and TRBJ1-1; D possibly corresponds to TRBD1 (5 bases). V was pared by 2 bases and J by 2 bases, with 9 bases between. The germline V gene encodes CDR1 MNHEY and CDR2 SVGAGI. The CDR3 extends over 14 amino acids. This chain's CDR3 is CASSYGTDNTEAFF. The CDR3 bases are TGTGCCAGCAGTTACGGGACTGATAACACTGAAGCTTTCTTT.

The chain employs TRBV28 and TRBJ2-3; 11 bases are a match to TRBD1. Germline loops: CDR1 MDHEN, CDR2 SYDVKM. J was trimmed by 5 bases and V by 1 base; bases with no gene match: 5. The CDR3 contains 16 residues. DNA of the CDR3: TGTGCCAGCAGTTTATCTGGGACAGGGGGGATAGATACGCAGTATTTT. This codes for CASSLSGTGGIDTQYF. Full variable domain (outside the CDR3, taken from reference TRBV28 and TRBJ2-3): DVKVTQSSRYLVKRTGEKVFLECVQDMDHENMFWYRQDPGLGLRLIYFSYDVKMKEKGDIPEGYSVSREKKERFSLILESASTNQTSMYLCASSLSGTGGIDTQYFGPGTRLTVL.

This clone was counted a single time. This chain connects TRBV19 to TRBJ1-1; 10 bases align to TRBD1. This CDR3 is 14 amino acids long. Trimming at V came to 4 bases and at J to 1 base, leaving 0 bases not matched to a gene. The germline V gene encodes CDR1 LNHDA and CDR2 SQIVND (reference sequence). CDR3 sequence reads: CASSRDRGNTEAFF. DNA for the CDR3: TGTGCCAGTAGTAGGGACAGGGGGAACACTGAAGCTTTCTTT.

The V gene is TRBV20-1, the J gene TRBJ2-1, with a tentative D call TRBD1 (6 bases). Germline lookup yields CDR1 DFQATT and CDR2 SNEGSKA (reference sequence). The CDR3 has 11 amino acids. Trimming pared 5 bases from V and 5 bases from J, leaving 7 bases between. The CDR3 sequence is CSAEGDNEQFF. The CDR3 DNA sequence: TGCAGTGCTGAGGGGGACAATGAGCAGTTCTTC.

This chain joins TRBV5-8 and TRBJ1-4; 8 nucleotides agree with TRBD1. The germline V gene encodes CDR1 SGHTS and CDR2 YDEGEE. The CDR3 totals 15 residues. Germline trimming cut 2 bases from V and 8 bases from J; bases unmatched to any gene: 8. CDR3 amino acids: CASSFGQGKFEKLFF. CDR3 bases: TGTGCCAGCAGCTTCGGACAGGGCAAGTTCGAAAAACTGTTTTTT.

The chain links TRBV5-1 to TRBJ2-5; TRBD2 agrees at 11 bases. The CDR3 runs 14 residues. The germline V gene has CDR1 SGHRS and CDR2 YFSETQ. J lost 7 bases, V lost 5 bases, and 7 bases had no gene match. CDR3 bases: TGCGCCAGCAGTCTGGGACTAGCGGATGGGACCCAGTACTTC. The encoded protein is CASSLGLADGTQYF.